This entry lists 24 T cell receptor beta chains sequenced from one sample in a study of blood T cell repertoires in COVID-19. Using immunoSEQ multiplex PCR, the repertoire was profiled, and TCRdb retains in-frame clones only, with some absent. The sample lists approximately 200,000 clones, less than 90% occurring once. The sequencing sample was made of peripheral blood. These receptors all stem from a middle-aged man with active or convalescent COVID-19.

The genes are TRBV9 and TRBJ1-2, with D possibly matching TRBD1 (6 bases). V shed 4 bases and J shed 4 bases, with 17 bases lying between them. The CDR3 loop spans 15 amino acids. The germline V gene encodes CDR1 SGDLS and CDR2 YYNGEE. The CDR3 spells CASSIYRDLGYGYTF. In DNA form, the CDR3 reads TGTGCCAGCAGCATATACAGGGATTTAGGCTATGGCTACACCTTC. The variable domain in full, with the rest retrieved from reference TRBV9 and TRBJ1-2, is DSGVTQTPKHLITATGQRVTLRCSPRSGDLSVYWYQQSLDQGLQFLIQYYNGEERAKGNILERFSAQQFPDLHSELNLSSLELGDSALYFCASSIYRDLGYGYTFGSGTRLTVV.

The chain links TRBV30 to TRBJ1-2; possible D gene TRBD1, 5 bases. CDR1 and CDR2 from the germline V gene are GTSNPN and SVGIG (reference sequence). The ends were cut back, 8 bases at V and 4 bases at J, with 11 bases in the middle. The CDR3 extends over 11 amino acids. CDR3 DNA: TGTGCCCGCCAAGGGGCCTATGGCTACACCTTC. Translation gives CARQGAYGYTF.

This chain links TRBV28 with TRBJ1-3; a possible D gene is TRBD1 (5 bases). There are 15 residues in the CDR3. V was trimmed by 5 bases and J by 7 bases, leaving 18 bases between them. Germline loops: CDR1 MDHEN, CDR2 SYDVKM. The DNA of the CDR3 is TGTGCCAGCAGTCCCCCTGGGGGGGTGGTGAACACCATATATTTT. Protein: CASSPPGGVVNTIYF.

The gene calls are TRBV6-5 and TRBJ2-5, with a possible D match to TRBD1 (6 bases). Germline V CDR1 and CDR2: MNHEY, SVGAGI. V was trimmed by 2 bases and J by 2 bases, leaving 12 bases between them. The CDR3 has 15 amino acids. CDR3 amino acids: CASSYGNRAQETQYF. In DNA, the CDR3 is TGTGCCAGCAGTTACGGGAACAGGGCACAAGAGACCCAGTACTTC.

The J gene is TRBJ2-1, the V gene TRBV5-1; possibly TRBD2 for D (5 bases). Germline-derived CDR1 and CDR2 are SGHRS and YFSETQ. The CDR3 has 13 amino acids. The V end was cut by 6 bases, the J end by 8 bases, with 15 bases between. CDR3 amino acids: CASTSRLRDEQFF. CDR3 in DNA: TGCGCCAGCACCTCGAGGTTGCGGGATGAGCAGTTCTTC.

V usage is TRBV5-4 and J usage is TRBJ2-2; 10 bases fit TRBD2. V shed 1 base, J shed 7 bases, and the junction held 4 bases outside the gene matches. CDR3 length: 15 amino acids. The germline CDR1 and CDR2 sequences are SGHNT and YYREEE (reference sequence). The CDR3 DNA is TGTGCCAGCAGCTTGAGTAGCGGGGGGTACGGGGAGCTGTTTTTT. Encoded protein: CASSLSSGGYGELFF. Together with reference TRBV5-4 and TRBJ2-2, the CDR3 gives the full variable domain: ETGVTQSPTHLIKTRGQQVTLRCSSQSGHNTVSWYQQALGQGPQFIFQYYREEENGRGNFPPRFSGLQFPNYSSELNVNALELDDSALYLCASSLSSGGYGELFFGEGSRLTVL.

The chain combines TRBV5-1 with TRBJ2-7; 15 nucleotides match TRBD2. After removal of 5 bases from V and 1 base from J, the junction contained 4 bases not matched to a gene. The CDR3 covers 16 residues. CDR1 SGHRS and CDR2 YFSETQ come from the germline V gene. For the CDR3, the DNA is TGCGCCAGCAGTCCCGGGACTAGCGGGGGGTCCTACGAGCAGTACTTC. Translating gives CASSPGTSGGSYEQYF.

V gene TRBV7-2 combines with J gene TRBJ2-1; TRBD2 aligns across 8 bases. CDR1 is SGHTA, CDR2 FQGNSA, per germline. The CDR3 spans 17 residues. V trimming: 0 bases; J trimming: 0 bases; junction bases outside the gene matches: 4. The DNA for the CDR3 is TGTGCCAGCAGCTTAGCGTATAGCGGGACCTCCTACAATGAGCAGTTCTTC. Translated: CASSLAYSGTSYNEQFF.

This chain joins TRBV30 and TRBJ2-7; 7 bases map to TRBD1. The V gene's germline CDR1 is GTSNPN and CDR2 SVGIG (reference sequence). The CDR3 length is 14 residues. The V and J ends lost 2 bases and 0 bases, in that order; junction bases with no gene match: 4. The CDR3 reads CAWSRGDSSYEQYF. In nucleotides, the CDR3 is TGTGCCTGGAGTAGAGGGGACAGCTCCTACGAGCAGTACTTC.

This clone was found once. The CDR3 spells CASRGQVLNTGELFF. CDR3 nucleotides: TGTGCCAGTAGGGGACAGGTGCTGAACACCGGGGAGCTGTTTTTT. This chain joins TRBV19 and TRBJ2-2, with 8 bases matching TRBD1. Trimming removed 6 bases from V and 1 base from J; junction bases left unmatched: 4. The CDR3 length is 15 residues. The germline V gene has CDR1 LNHDA and CDR2 SQIVND (reference sequence).

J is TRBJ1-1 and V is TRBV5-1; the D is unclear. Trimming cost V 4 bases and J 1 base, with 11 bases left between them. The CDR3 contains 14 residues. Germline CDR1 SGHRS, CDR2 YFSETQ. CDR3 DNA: TGCGCCAGCAGCCGAGACACCGCGAACACTGAAGCTTTCTTT. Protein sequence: CASSRDTANTEAFF.

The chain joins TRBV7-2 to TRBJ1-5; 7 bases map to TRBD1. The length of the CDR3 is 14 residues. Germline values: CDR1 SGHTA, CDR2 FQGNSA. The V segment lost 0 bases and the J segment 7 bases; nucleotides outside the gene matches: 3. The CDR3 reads CASSLAQGGQPQHF. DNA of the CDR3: TGTGCCAGCAGCTTAGCGCAGGGGGGACAGCCCCAGCATTTT.

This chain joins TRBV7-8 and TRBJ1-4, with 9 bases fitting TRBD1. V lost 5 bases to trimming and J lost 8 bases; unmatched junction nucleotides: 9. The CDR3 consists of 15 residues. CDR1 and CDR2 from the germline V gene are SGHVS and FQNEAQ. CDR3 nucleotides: TGTGCCAGCAGCCCGATCGGACAGGGGAAGGAAAAACTGTTTTTT. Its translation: CASSPIGQGKEKLFF. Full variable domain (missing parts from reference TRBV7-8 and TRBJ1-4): GAGVSQSPRYKVAKRGQDVALRCDPISGHVSLFWYQQALGQGPEFLTYFQNEAQLDKSGLPSDRFFAERPEGSVSTLKIQRTQQEDSAVYLCASSPIGQGKEKLFFGSGTQLSVL.

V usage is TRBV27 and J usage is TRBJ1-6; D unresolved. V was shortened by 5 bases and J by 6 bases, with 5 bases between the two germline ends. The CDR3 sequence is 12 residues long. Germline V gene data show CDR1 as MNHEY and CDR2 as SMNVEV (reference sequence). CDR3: CASSPVNSPLHF. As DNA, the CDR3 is TGTGCCAGCAGTCCCGTTAATTCACCCCTCCACTTT.

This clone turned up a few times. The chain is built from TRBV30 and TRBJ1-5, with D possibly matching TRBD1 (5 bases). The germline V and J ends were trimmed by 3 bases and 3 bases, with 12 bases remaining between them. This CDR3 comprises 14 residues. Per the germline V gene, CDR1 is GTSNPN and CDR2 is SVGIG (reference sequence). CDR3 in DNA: TGTGCCTGGAGAGGAGACAGCCTCAATCAGCCCCAGCATTTT. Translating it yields CAWRGDSLNQPQHF.

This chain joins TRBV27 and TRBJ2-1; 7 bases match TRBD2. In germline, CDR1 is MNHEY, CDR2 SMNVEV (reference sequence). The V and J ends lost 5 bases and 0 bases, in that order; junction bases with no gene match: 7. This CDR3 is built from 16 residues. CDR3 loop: CASSTLAASSYNEQFF. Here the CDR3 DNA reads TGTGCCAGCAGTACTCTAGCGGCTAGCTCCTACAATGAGCAGTTCTTC.

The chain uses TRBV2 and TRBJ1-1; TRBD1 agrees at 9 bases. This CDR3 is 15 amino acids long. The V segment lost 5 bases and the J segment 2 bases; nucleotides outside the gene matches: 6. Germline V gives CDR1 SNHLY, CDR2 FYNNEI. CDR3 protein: CASSYDRGGNTEAFF. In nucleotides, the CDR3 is TGTGCCAGCAGTTATGACAGGGGGGGAAACACTGAAGCTTTCTTT.

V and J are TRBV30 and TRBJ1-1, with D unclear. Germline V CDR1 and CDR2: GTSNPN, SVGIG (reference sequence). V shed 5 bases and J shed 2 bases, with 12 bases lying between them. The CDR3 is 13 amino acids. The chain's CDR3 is CAWSGGHNTEAFF. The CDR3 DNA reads TGTGCCTGGTCGGGAGGTCATAACACTGAAGCTTTCTTT.

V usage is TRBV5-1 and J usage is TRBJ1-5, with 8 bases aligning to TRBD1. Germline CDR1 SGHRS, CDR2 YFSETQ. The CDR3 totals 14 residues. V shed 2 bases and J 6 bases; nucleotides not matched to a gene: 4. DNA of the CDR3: TGCGCCAGCAGCTTTACAGGGGGGGGTCAGCCCCAGCATTTT. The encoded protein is CASSFTGGGQPQHF.

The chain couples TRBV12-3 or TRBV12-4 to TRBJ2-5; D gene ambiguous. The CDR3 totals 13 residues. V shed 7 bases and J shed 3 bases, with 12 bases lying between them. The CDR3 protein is CASTPVVEETQYF. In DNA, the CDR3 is TGTGCCAGCACCCCTGTGGTAGAAGAGACCCAGTACTTC.

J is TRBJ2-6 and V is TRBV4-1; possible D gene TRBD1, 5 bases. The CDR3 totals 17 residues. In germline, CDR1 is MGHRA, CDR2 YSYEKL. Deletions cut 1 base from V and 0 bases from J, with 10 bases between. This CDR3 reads CASSQGPGSSGANVLTF. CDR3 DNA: TGCGCCAGCAGCCAAGGGCCAGGGTCCTCTGGGGCCAACGTCCTGACTTTC.

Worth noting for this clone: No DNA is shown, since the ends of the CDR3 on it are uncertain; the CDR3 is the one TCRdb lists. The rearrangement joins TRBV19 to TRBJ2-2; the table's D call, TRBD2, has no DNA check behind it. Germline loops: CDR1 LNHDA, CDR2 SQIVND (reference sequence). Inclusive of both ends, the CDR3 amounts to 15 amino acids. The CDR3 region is CASTSGVGFTGELFF.

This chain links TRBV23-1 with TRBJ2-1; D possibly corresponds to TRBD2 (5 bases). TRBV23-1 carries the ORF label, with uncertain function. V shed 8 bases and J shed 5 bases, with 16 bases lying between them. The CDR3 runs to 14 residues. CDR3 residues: CASPRGDLNNEQFF. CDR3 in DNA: TGCGCCAGCCCCCGGGGTGATCTTAACAATGAGCAGTTCTTC.

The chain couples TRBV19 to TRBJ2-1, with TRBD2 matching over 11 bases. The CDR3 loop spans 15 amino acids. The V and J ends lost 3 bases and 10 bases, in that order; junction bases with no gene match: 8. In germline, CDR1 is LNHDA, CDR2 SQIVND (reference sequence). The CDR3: CASSIIAGGPGEQFF. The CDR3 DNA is TGTGCCAGTAGTATTATAGCGGGGGGGCCGGGAGAGCAGTTCTTC. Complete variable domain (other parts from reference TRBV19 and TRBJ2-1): DGGITQSPKYLFRKEGQNVTLSCEQNLNHDAMYWYRQDPGQGLRLIYYSQIVNDFQKGDIAEGYSVSREKKESFPLTVTSAQKNPTAFYLCASSIIAGGPGEQFFGPGTRLTVL.